Listed here is a single TCR beta chain. Germline CDR1 reads SGHNT; CDR2 reads YENEEA. This CDR3 has 17 amino acids. V shed 5 bases and J 0 bases; nucleotides not matched to a gene: 6. The data are from a study of blood T cell repertoires in COVID-19. TCRdb's copy holds only in-frame clones and misses some; the assay was immunoSEQ multiplex PCR. The repertoire holds under 200,000 clones, with about 85% as singletons. The receptor's source is a woman in her forties or fifties with COVID-19, enrolled during active disease. Sequences were obtained from peripheral blood. The chain recombines TRBV11-3 with TRBJ2-7; 14 nucleotides match TRBD2. This CDR3 reads CASSDGLAGGSSYEQYF. CDR3 DNA sequence: TGTGCCAGCAGCGATGGACTAGCGGGGGGTAGCTCCTACGAGCAGTACTTC.